Listed below are T cell receptor beta chains from one sample, sequenced in a study of T cells in Graves' hyperthyroidism and ophthalmopathy. Using its own MiXCR run on the multiplex PCR reads, TCRdb lists one record per CDR3 protein. The sample has more than 500,000 distinct CDR3 sequences; 14% are singletons. The specimen sequenced was blood. The source of these receptors is a woman in her 40s with Graves' hyperthyroidism. Each CDR3 is given with its conserved first and last residue. The order of the fields is D gene, J gene, V gene, clone size, CDR3 DNA, CDR3 protein. D genes are given only for firm matches. Expanded clones get a size class; other rows say once, few or many, or leave the size out.

D gene: .
J gene: TRBJ2-3
V gene: TRBV20-1
clone size: .
CDR3 DNA: TGCAGTGCCACCCCGGTAGTAGCGGTAGATACGCAGTATTTT
CDR3 protein: CSATPVVAVDTQYF

D gene: .
J gene: TRBJ1-5
V gene: TRBV28
clone size: many
CDR3 DNA: TGTGCCAGCAGTAACAGGGTCGACAATCAGCCCCAGCATTTT
CDR3 protein: CASSNRVDNQPQHF

D gene: TRBD1
J gene: TRBJ1-5
V gene: TRBV20-1
clone size: .
CDR3 DNA: TGCAGTGCTAGTCCTACAGGGGGGATTCAGCCCCAGCATTTT
CDR3 protein: CSASPTGGIQPQHF

D gene: .
J gene: TRBJ2-3
V gene: TRBV10-2
clone size: .
CDR3 DNA: TGCGCCAGCAGTCTTTGGATAGATCGGGGAACAGATACGCAGTATTTT
CDR3 protein: CASSLWIDRGTDTQYF

D gene: TRBD2
J gene: TRBJ2-5
V gene: TRBV2
clone size: many
CDR3 DNA: TGTGCCAGCAGTATCACTAGCGGGGGGACCCAGTACTTC
CDR3 protein: CASSITSGGTQYF

D gene: .
J gene: TRBJ1-4
V gene: TRBV20-1
clone size: .
CDR3 DNA: TGCAGTGCTAGAGAACAACAGGTGCTTAATGAAAAACTGTTTTTT
CDR3 protein: CSAREQQVLNEKLFF

D gene: .
J gene: TRBJ2-1
V gene: TRBV20-1
clone size: .
CDR3 DNA: TGCAGTGCTAGAGATTCGGCTCAAGTCAGCGATGAGCAGTTCTTC
CDR3 protein: CSARDSAQVSDEQFF

D gene: .
J gene: TRBJ2-7
V gene: TRBV7-8
clone size: many
CDR3 DNA: TGTGCCAGCAGCTCAGGGGTTGGGTCCTACGAGCAGTACTTC
CDR3 protein: CASSSGVGSYEQYF

D gene: TRBD2
J gene: TRBJ2-2
V gene: TRBV19
clone size: .
CDR3 DNA: TGTGCCAGTAGTATGAGTAGCGGGGGGAACACCGGGGAGCTGTTTTTT
CDR3 protein: CASSMSSGGNTGELFF

D gene: .
J gene: TRBJ1-2
V gene: TRBV5-1
clone size: few
CDR3 DNA: TGCGCCAGCAGCTTGTGGTCAACCATGTCTCTTAACTATGGCTACACCTTC
CDR3 protein: CASSLWSTMSLNYGYTF

D gene: .
J gene: TRBJ1-1
V gene: TRBV2
clone size: many
CDR3 DNA: TGTGCCAGCAGGGTCAGTGGGGCCTTGAACACTGAAGCTTTCTTT
CDR3 protein: CASRVSGALNTEAFF

D gene: .
J gene: TRBJ2-7
V gene: TRBV5-1
clone size: many
CDR3 DNA: TGCGCCAGCAGCTTGGTGGAGGGGCGGAACGAGCAGTACTTC
CDR3 protein: CASSLVEGRNEQYF

D gene: TRBD2
J gene: TRBJ2-7
V gene: TRBV7-2
clone size: many
CDR3 DNA: TGTGCCAGCAGCCTCTTCTGGACGGGAGGTTACGAGCAGTACTTC
CDR3 protein: CASSLFWTGGYEQYF

D gene: TRBD1
J gene: TRBJ2-1
V gene: TRBV12-3/TRBV12-4
clone size: few
CDR3 DNA: TGTGCCAGCAGAACCGGGACAGGGGGATATAATGAGCAGTTCTTC
CDR3 protein: CASRTGTGGYNEQFF

D gene: .
J gene: TRBJ2-7
V gene: TRBV27
clone size: many
CDR3 DNA: TGTGCCAGCAGTTGGCAGCTGAAGGGCGAGCAGTACTTC
CDR3 protein: CASSWQLKGEQYF

D gene: TRBD1
J gene: TRBJ2-7
V gene: TRBV28
clone size: many
CDR3 DNA: TGTGCCAGCAGTACCCCGGGACAGGGAACCTACGAGCAGTACTTC
CDR3 protein: CASSTPGQGTYEQYF

D gene: .
J gene: TRBJ2-1
V gene: TRBV2
clone size: many
CDR3 DNA: TGTGCCAGCAGTTACACTGACAATGAGCAGTTCTTC
CDR3 protein: CASSYTDNEQFF

D gene: TRBD2
J gene: TRBJ2-1
V gene: TRBV19
clone size: .
CDR3 DNA: TGTGCCAGTAGATACCCGGGGACTAGCGGGAGTCATGAGCAGTTCTTC
CDR3 protein: CASRYPGTSGSHEQFF

D gene: .
J gene: TRBJ1-1
V gene: TRBV5-1
clone size: few
CDR3 DNA: TGCGCCAGCAGCTGGGAGGGAACACTTGTCACTGAAGCTTTCTTT
CDR3 protein: CASSWEGTLVTEAFF

D gene: TRBD1
J gene: TRBJ1-2
V gene: TRBV12-3/TRBV12-4
clone size: .
CDR3 DNA: TGTGCCAGCAGTACCGGGACAGCTACCTATGGCTACACCTTC
CDR3 protein: CASSTGTATYGYTF

D gene: .
J gene: TRBJ1-1
V gene: TRBV15
clone size: many
CDR3 DNA: TGTGCCACCAGCAGAGTCAGGGCTGAAGCTTTCTTT
CDR3 protein: CATSRVRAEAFF

D gene: TRBD1
J gene: TRBJ2-7
V gene: TRBV5-6
clone size: many
CDR3 DNA: TGTGCCAGCAGCGACGACAGGGGGTCCTACGAGCAGTACTTC
CDR3 protein: CASSDDRGSYEQYF

D gene: .
J gene: TRBJ1-1
V gene: TRBV28
clone size: many
CDR3 DNA: TGTGCCAGCAGCTTATCCCGAAACACTGAAGCTTTCTTT
CDR3 protein: CASSLSRNTEAFF

D gene: TRBD2
J gene: TRBJ2-1
V gene: TRBV20-1
clone size: few
CDR3 DNA: TGCAGTGAGAGCGGGAGAGGTAACAATGAGCAGTTCTTC
CDR3 protein: CSESGRGNNEQFF

D gene: TRBD1
J gene: TRBJ2-6
V gene: TRBV5-1
clone size: .
CDR3 DNA: TGCGCCAGCACCACAGGGGCAATACTGGCCAACGTCCTGACTTTC
CDR3 protein: CASTTGAILANVLTF

D gene: .
J gene: TRBJ1-2
V gene: TRBV29-1
clone size: .
CDR3 DNA: TGCAGCGTTGAAGGGCAACAGGGAGCTGGCTACACCTTC
CDR3 protein: CSVEGQQGAGYTF

D gene: TRBD2
J gene: TRBJ2-5
V gene: TRBV11-2
clone size: many
CDR3 DNA: TGTGCCAGCAGCTTAGTCGGTAGCGGGGGGGAGACCCAGTACTTC
CDR3 protein: CASSLVGSGGETQYF

D gene: .
J gene: TRBJ1-1
V gene: TRBV29-1
clone size: few
CDR3 DNA: TGCAGCGTTGAAGGAAAGAATTCCCTCACTGAAGCTTTCTTT
CDR3 protein: CSVEGKNSLTEAFF

D gene: .
J gene: TRBJ1-2
V gene: TRBV12-3/TRBV12-4
clone size: many
CDR3 DNA: TGTGCCAGCAGTACTGATCCTAACTATGGCTACACCTTC
CDR3 protein: CASSTDPNYGYTF

D gene: .
J gene: TRBJ2-1
V gene: TRBV12-5
clone size: .
CDR3 DNA: TGTGCTAGTGGTTTGGCAAATGAGCAGTTCTTC
CDR3 protein: CASGLANEQFF

D gene: TRBD2
J gene: TRBJ2-1
V gene: TRBV28
clone size: many
CDR3 DNA: TGTGCCAGCAGAGTGGGCGGGAGGCCCTCCTACAATGAGCAGTTCTTC
CDR3 protein: CASRVGGRPSYNEQFF

D gene: .
J gene: TRBJ1-3
V gene: TRBV6-5
clone size: .
CDR3 DNA: TGTGCCAGCAGTTACGGGGCACTTCACTCTGGAAACACCATATATTTT
CDR3 protein: CASSYGALHSGNTIYF

D gene: TRBD1
J gene: TRBJ2-4
V gene: TRBV15
clone size: .
CDR3 DNA: TGTGCCACCAGCATGACAGGGGCGGCCAAAAACATTCAGTACTTC
CDR3 protein: CATSMTGAAKNIQYF

D gene: TRBD1
J gene: TRBJ1-4
V gene: TRBV27
clone size: many
CDR3 DNA: TGTGCCAGCAGTTGGGGACAGCCTAATGAAAAACTGTTTTTT
CDR3 protein: CASSWGQPNEKLFF

D gene: TRBD2
J gene: TRBJ2-1
V gene: TRBV6-1
clone size: many
CDR3 DNA: TGTGCCAGCAGCTTCGTAGCGGGAGGGCCAAATGAGCAGTTCTTC
CDR3 protein: CASSFVAGGPNEQFF

D gene: TRBD2
J gene: TRBJ2-7
V gene: TRBV30
clone size: many
CDR3 DNA: TGTGCCTGGAGTGGACTAGCGGGTGGGGAGCAGTACTTC
CDR3 protein: CAWSGLAGGEQYF

D gene: TRBD1
J gene: TRBJ2-2
V gene: TRBV3-1
clone size: .
CDR3 DNA: TGTGCCAGCAGCCCGATGGGACAGGGGAATCCCGGGGAGCTGTTTTTT
CDR3 protein: CASSPMGQGNPGELFF

D gene: TRBD1
J gene: TRBJ1-5
V gene: TRBV19
clone size: few
CDR3 DNA: TGTGCCAGTATTCAGGCCGGGACAGCTCACAATCAGCCCCAGCATTTT
CDR3 protein: CASIQAGTAHNQPQHF

D gene: .
J gene: TRBJ1-1
V gene: TRBV28
clone size: many
CDR3 DNA: TGTGCCAGCAGTTTACAGGGTGAGGTGAACACTGAAGCTTTCTTT
CDR3 protein: CASSLQGEVNTEAFF

D gene: .
J gene: TRBJ1-1
V gene: TRBV2
clone size: .
CDR3 DNA: TGTGCCAGCAGTGCGTTCGCGACACAGGGCACTGAAGCTTTCTTT
CDR3 protein: CASSAFATQGTEAFF

D gene: .
J gene: TRBJ2-1
V gene: TRBV28
clone size: many
CDR3 DNA: TGTGCCAGCAGCACGGACAAGAGCTCCTACAATGAGCAGTTCTTC
CDR3 protein: CASSTDKSSYNEQFF

D gene: TRBD2
J gene: TRBJ2-7
V gene: TRBV20-1
clone size: many
CDR3 DNA: TGCAGTGCTAAGAAAGCGGGAGGGCTACACTACGAGCAGTACTTC
CDR3 protein: CSAKKAGGLHYEQYF

D gene: .
J gene: TRBJ1-1
V gene: TRBV27
clone size: many
CDR3 DNA: TGTGCCAGCAGTTCCCTCGCGGAGGTTGAAGCTTTCTTT
CDR3 protein: CASSSLAEVEAFF

D gene: .
J gene: TRBJ1-2
V gene: TRBV19
clone size: .
CDR3 DNA: TGTGCCAGTAGTATGGTATGGGACTACACCTTC
CDR3 protein: CASSMVWDYTF

D gene: .
J gene: TRBJ2-1
V gene: TRBV11-2
clone size: many
CDR3 DNA: TGTGCCAGCAGCTTTGGGGCCTCTGCTTCTGAGCAGTTCTTC
CDR3 protein: CASSFGASASEQFF

D gene: TRBD2
J gene: TRBJ2-3
V gene: TRBV28
clone size: many
CDR3 DNA: TGTGCCAGCAGTCCGCCGGGACTAGGCACAGATACGCAGTATTTT
CDR3 protein: CASSPPGLGTDTQYF

D gene: .
J gene: TRBJ2-1
V gene: TRBV27
clone size: many
CDR3 DNA: TGTGCCAGCAGACGACTTGAAAGCTCCTACAATGAGCAGTTCTTC
CDR3 protein: CASRRLESSYNEQFF

D gene: TRBD1
J gene: TRBJ1-2
V gene: TRBV28
clone size: .
CDR3 DNA: TGTGCCAGCAGTACCCCACAGGGGGCCTATGGCTACACCTTC
CDR3 protein: CASSTPQGAYGYTF

D gene: .
J gene: TRBJ1-5
V gene: TRBV15
clone size: few
CDR3 DNA: TGTGCCACCAGCAGAGATCTGACCGAGAATCAGCCCCAGCATTTT
CDR3 protein: CATSRDLTENQPQHF

D gene: .
J gene: TRBJ2-7
V gene: TRBV5-1
clone size: many
CDR3 DNA: TGCGCCAGCAGCTCGGACAGTGGGCTGGACGAGCAGTACTTC
CDR3 protein: CASSSDSGLDEQYF

D gene: TRBD1
J gene: TRBJ1-1
V gene: TRBV28
clone size: many
CDR3 DNA: TGTGCCAGCAGATACACAGGGGGCAACACTGAAGCTTTCTTT
CDR3 protein: CASRYTGGNTEAFF

D gene: TRBD2
J gene: TRBJ2-3
V gene: TRBV20-1
clone size: many
CDR3 DNA: TGCAGTGCTAGTGACCCTAGCGGAGTGGGACCAGATACGCAGTATTTT
CDR3 protein: CSASDPSGVGPDTQYF

D gene: TRBD2
J gene: TRBJ2-5
V gene: TRBV28
clone size: many
CDR3 DNA: TGTGCCAGCAACCTTAGCGGGGCCCAAGAGACCCAGTACTTC
CDR3 protein: CASNLSGAQETQYF

D gene: .
J gene: TRBJ1-1
V gene: TRBV6-1
clone size: many
CDR3 DNA: TGTGCCAGCATCAGTCTGGGAACTGAAGCTTTCTTT
CDR3 protein: CASISLGTEAFF

D gene: .
J gene: TRBJ1-1
V gene: TRBV6-1
clone size: .
CDR3 DNA: TGTGCCAGCTGGGGAAGACAGAACATTGAAGCTTTCTTT
CDR3 protein: CASWGRQNIEAFF

D gene: TRBD2
J gene: TRBJ2-7
V gene: TRBV6-1
clone size: few
CDR3 DNA: TGTGCCAGCAGCGAGACTAGCGGGAAGCGGGAGCAGTACTTC
CDR3 protein: CASSETSGKREQYF

D gene: TRBD1
J gene: TRBJ2-5
V gene: TRBV11-2
clone size: few
CDR3 DNA: TGTGCCAGCACCCAGGGGGCGCGTGAGACCCAGTACTTC
CDR3 protein: CASTQGARETQYF

D gene: .
J gene: TRBJ2-1
V gene: TRBV28
clone size: .
CDR3 DNA: TGTGCCAGCATCGAGGGGGTCTACAATGAGCAGTTCTTC
CDR3 protein: CASIEGVYNEQFF

D gene: TRBD1
J gene: TRBJ2-1
V gene: TRBV9
clone size: .
CDR3 DNA: TGTGCCAGCAGCCCGGGACAGAGGGATGAGCAGTTCTTC
CDR3 protein: CASSPGQRDEQFF

D gene: .
J gene: TRBJ2-7
V gene: TRBV28
clone size: many
CDR3 DNA: TGTGCCAGCAGTTCTCCCGGGGCTCTGACCCTCGACGAGCAGTACTTC
CDR3 protein: CASSSPGALTLDEQYF